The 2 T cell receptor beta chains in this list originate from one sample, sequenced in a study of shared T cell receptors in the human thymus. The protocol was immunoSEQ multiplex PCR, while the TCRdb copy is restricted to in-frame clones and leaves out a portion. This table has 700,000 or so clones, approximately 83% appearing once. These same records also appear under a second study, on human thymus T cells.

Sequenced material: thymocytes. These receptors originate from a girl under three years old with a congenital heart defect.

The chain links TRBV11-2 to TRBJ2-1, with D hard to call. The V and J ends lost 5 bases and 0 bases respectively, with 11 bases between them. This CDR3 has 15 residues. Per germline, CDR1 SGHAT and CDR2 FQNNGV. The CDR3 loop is CASSPPSDSYNEQFF. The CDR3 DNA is TGTGCCAGCAGCCCCCCCTCAGACTCCTACAATGAGCAGTTCTTC.

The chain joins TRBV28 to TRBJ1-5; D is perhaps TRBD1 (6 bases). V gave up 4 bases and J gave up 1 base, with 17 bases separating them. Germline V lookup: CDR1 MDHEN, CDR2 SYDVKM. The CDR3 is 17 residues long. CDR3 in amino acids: CASSSLSNQGSNQPQHF. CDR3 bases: TGTGCCAGCAGTTCCCTATCCAATCAGGGGAGCAATCAGCCCCAGCATTTT. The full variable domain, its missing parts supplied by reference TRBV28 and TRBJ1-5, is DVKVTQSSRYLVKRTGEKVFLECVQDMDHENMFWYRQDPGLGLRLIYFSYDVKMKEKGDIPEGYSVSREKKERFSLILESASTNQTSMYLCASSSLSNQGSNQPQHFGDGTRLSIL.